This entry lists 31 T cell receptor beta chains sequenced from one sample in a study of breast tumors, draining lymph nodes, adjacent tissues. Axillary draining lymph nodes of breast cancer patients supplied the node samples. TCRdb re-derived calls from the multiplex PCR reads in MiXCR, one entry per CDR3 protein. The data contain around 110,000 distinct CDR3 sequences, more than 30% of them singletons. Specimen: axillary lymph node tissue. The receptors were sampled from a female donor with breast cancer. Some clones in this sample may be carry-over from other donors' samples.

Remarks on this clonotype: One junction end does not reproduce the germline sequence, and a read error may be involved. J is TRBJ2-5 and V is TRBV24-1; a weak D match, TRBD1 (6 bases). The CDR3 has 18 residues. Germline V gives CDR1 KGHDR, CDR2 SFDVKD. CDR3 in amino acids: CASSDLAGRGPWGETQYF. The CDR3 nucleotides read TGTGCCTCCAGTGATTTGGCGGGCAGGGGCCCTTGGGGAGAGACCCAGTACTTC.

CDR3 coding DNA: TGCAGTGCTCGGACGGGGGAAGTATTGGTGTACGAGCAGTACTTC. Encoded protein: CSARTGEVLVYEQYF. V gene TRBV20-1 combines with J gene TRBJ2-7; D perhaps matches TRBD2 (6 bases). Germline V gene lookup returns CDR1 DFQATT and CDR2 SNEGSKA (reference sequence). V was shortened by 5 bases and J by 4 bases, with 21 bases between the two germline ends. This CDR3 region has 15 residues.

As for this clonotype: Compared with germline, one end of the junction differs, possibly owing to a read error. The V gene is TRBV15, the J gene TRBJ1-4; TRBD1 agrees at 8 bases. Germline CDR1 is LNHNV and CDR2 is YYDKDF (reference sequence). The CDR3 has 17 residues. The CDR3 nucleotides are TGTGCCACCAGCAGAGGGCCCCCCGGACAGGGCAATGGAAAACTGTTTTTT. It yields the protein CATSRGPPGQGNGKLFF.

Note on this clonotype: A read error may account for a junction end that differs from germline. The chain carries TRBV4-2 and TRBJ2-2, with a weak D call TRBD2 (7 bases). CDR1 and CDR2 from the germline V gene are LGHNA and YNFKEQ. The CDR3 totals 18 residues. The CDR3, as DNA: TGTGCCAGCAGCCAAGGGAGTAGCGAGGGGAGGGACACCGGGGAGCTGTTTTTC. Residues: CASSQGSSEGRDTGELFF.

A remark on this clonotype: A much bigger clone sits one base away, suggesting this may be a read error. The chain is built from TRBV3-1 and TRBJ2-1; 9 bases line up with TRBD2. Germline CDR1 is LGHDT and CDR2 is YNNKEL (reference sequence). This CDR3 region has 16 residues. CDR3 loop: CASSHLAGEILNVQFF. The CDR3 nucleotides are TGTGCCAGCAGCCACTTAGCGGGAGAGATTTTGAATGTGCAGTTCTTC.

J is TRBJ2-7 and V is TRBV7-3; 11 bases are shared with TRBD2. With V trimmed by 6 bases and J by 3 bases, 10 bases remained unmatched. The CDR3 consists of 16 residues. Germline V gene lookup returns CDR1 SGHTA and CDR2 FQGTGA. CDR3 protein: CASRKSVGLAGYEQYF. The CDR3 DNA reads as TGTGCCAGCAGAAAAAGCGTCGGACTAGCGGGCTACGAGCAGTACTTC.

This chain links TRBV2 with TRBJ1-5; D uncertain. V lost 4 bases and J 4 bases, leaving 14 bases between the germline ends. CDR1 and CDR2 from the germline V gene are SNHLY and FYNNEI. The CDR3 has 15 residues. CDR3 nucleotide sequence: TGTGCCAGCAGTGTGGGAGGGAAGGGTAATCAGCCCCAGCATTTT. The encoded protein is CASSVGGKGNQPQHF.

This clonotype was seen ten or more times. The J gene is TRBJ2-3, the V gene TRBV20-1; 9 nucleotides align to TRBD2. The germline V gene has CDR1 DFQATT and CDR2 SNEGSKA (reference sequence). The CDR3 runs 18 residues. V gave up 5 bases and J gave up 3 bases; unmatched junction bases: 18. CDR3 DNA sequence: TGCAGTGCTCTGGGGTCGGGGCGGGGGGGCCTTTGGACAGATACGCAGTATTTT. Amino acids: CSALGSGRGGLWTDTQYF.

With regard to this clonotype: Germline is not matched at one junction end, which may reflect a read error. CDR3 sequence: CASSALTGGGHGSTF. The CDR3 DNA follows: TGTGCCAGCAGCGCCTTGACAGGGGGCGGCCATGGCTCCACCTTC. This chain links TRBV9 with TRBJ1-2; 10 bases fit TRBD1. The CDR3 has 15 amino acids. CDR1 and CDR2 (germline): SGDLS, YYNGEE.

At least ten counts were recorded for this clonotype. This chain uses TRBV5-8 with TRBJ2-5; 8 bases map to TRBD1. J gave up 7 bases and V 6 bases, and 8 bases lay outside the gene matches. The CDR3 is 13 amino acids. Germline CDR1 and CDR2: SGHTS and YDEGEE. CDR3 nucleotides: TGTGCCAGCACCCCGACAGGGGTGTGGACCCAGTACTTC. It codes for CASTPTGVWTQYF.

The V call is TRBV6-6, the J call TRBJ2-3; 7 bases align to TRBD2. With 6 bases clipped from V and 10 bases from J, the junction kept 4 bases outside the gene matches. Germline V gene data show CDR1 as MNHNY and CDR2 as SVGAGI (reference sequence). There are 11 residues in the CDR3. The CDR3 sequence is CASRGGGAQYF. The CDR3 nucleotides read TGTGCCAGCAGGGGGGGAGGGGCGCAGTATTTT.

This clonotype was picked up a small number of times. This may be a read error, as it is one base from a much larger clone. This chain joins TRBV5-6 and TRBJ2-1; D is undetermined. This CDR3 region has 15 residues. Germline V lookup: CDR1 SGHDT, CDR2 YYEEEE. V was trimmed by 2 bases and J by 0 bases, leaving 9 bases between them. Here the CDR3 reads CASSLHPTSYNEQFF. CDR3 sequence (DNA): TGTGCCAGCAGCTTACATCCCACCTCCTACAATGAGCAGTTCTTC.

This clonotype was seen ten or more times. J is TRBJ2-7 and V is TRBV7-9, with 7 bases matching TRBD1. V dropped 5 bases and J dropped 3; count of bases not matched to a gene: 7. The CDR3 has 14 residues. The germline gives CDR1 SEHNR, CDR2 FQNEAQ (reference sequence). As DNA, the CDR3 is TGTGCCAGCAGCCAAGGGACAGCTATCTACGAGCAGTACTTC. The encoded protein is CASSQGTAIYEQYF. Full variable domain (missing parts from reference TRBV7-9 and TRBJ2-7): DTGVSQNPRHKITKRGQNVTFRCDPISEHNRLYWYRQTLGQGPEFLTYFQNEAQLEKSRLLSDRFSAERPKGSFSTLEIQRTEQGDSAMYLCASSQGTAIYEQYFGPGTRLTVT.

This clonotype was counted ten times or more. The CDR3 DNA follows: TGTGCCAGCAGGGACAGGGGGCCTGGAAACACCATATATTTT. Protein sequence: CASRDRGPGNTIYF. The V and J genes are TRBV3-1 and TRBJ1-3, with TRBD1 identical over 11 bases. V shed 6 bases, J shed 2 bases, and the junction held 0 bases outside the gene matches. The CDR3 loop spans 14 amino acids. Germline assignment: CDR1 LGHDT and CDR2 YNNKEL (reference sequence).

This CDR3 reads CASSKQGGLEKLFF. The CDR3 DNA reads TGTGCCAGCAGTAAACAGGGGGGATTAGAAAAACTGTTTTTT. The chain employs TRBV2 and TRBJ1-4; 8 nucleotides line up with TRBD1. CDR3 size: 14 residues. From germline, CDR1 is SNHLY and CDR2 FYNNEI. V was pared by 5 bases and J by 8 bases, with 7 bases of the junction left unmatched.

With regard to this clonotype: A much larger clone lies a single base off, so this may be a read error. This rearrangement joins TRBV6-1 to TRBJ2-1, with D perhaps matching TRBD2 (5 bases). There are 17 residues in the CDR3. The V and J ends lost 5 bases and 0 bases respectively, with 17 bases between them. CDR1 and CDR2 from the germline V gene are MNHNS and SASEGT. The CDR3 nucleotides read TGTGCCAGCAGTAGACCTAGGGCTAGCCTCTCCTACAATGAGCAGTTCTTC. Translation gives CASSRPRASLSYNEQFF.

Points on this clonotype: One base away lies a much larger clone, so this may be a sequencing read error. The chain combines TRBV6-5 with TRBJ2-5, with 13 bases matching TRBD2. The CDR3 is 15 residues long. Germline V gene data show CDR1 as MNHEY and CDR2 as SVGAGI. V trimming: 5 bases; J trimming: 9 bases; junction bases outside the gene matches: 9. The CDR3 here is CASSPGLAGACAQYF. CDR3 DNA sequence: TGTGCCAGCAGTCCTGGACTAGCGGGAGCTTGTGCCCAGTACTTC.

To note about this clonotype: A read error may be the cause here, since a much bigger clone is one base away. The V and J genes are TRBV10-1 and TRBJ1-6; D possibly corresponds to TRBD1 (5 bases). The germline CDR1 and CDR2 sequences are WNHNN and SYGVQD (reference sequence). The CDR3 is made up of 13 amino acids. The germline V and J ends were trimmed by 4 bases and 11 bases, with 12 bases remaining between them. The CDR3 here is CASSAIQGAPLHF. For the CDR3, the DNA is TGCGCCAGCAGTGCGATTCAGGGCGCACCCCTCCACTTT.

The rearrangement links TRBV20-1 to TRBJ2-7, with D possibly TRBD1 on 6 matching bases. The V end was cut by 5 bases, the J end by 3 bases, with 8 bases between. The germline CDR1 and CDR2 sequences are DFQATT and SNEGSKA (reference sequence). This CDR3 contains 11 residues. This CDR3 is CSARDNYEQYF. DNA for the CDR3: TGCAGTGCTCGGGACAACTACGAGCAGTACTTC.

This clonotype showed up many times. The chain employs TRBV28 and TRBJ2-7, with D possibly being TRBD1 (5 bases). The CDR3 consists of 16 residues. Germline V lookup: CDR1 MDHEN, CDR2 SYDVKM. Trimming pared 5 bases from V and 3 bases from J, leaving 20 bases between. Here the CDR3 DNA reads TGTGCCAGCAGTCCCCCCCTCAGGGATGTAAACTACGAGCAGTACTTC. This gives the protein CASSPPLRDVNYEQYF.

This clonotype was seen repeatedly, ten times or more. This sequence joins TRBV6-6 and TRBJ1-4; D uncertain. Germline V gives CDR1 MNHNY, CDR2 SVGAGI (reference sequence). Trimming took 2 bases from V and 6 from J, leaving 19 bases between them. CDR3 length: 17 residues. CDR3 sequence reads: CASSYTLPQGLDEKLFF. The CDR3 DNA is TGTGCCAGCAGTTACACCCTCCCCCAAGGGCTGGATGAAAAACTGTTTTTT.

This clonotype was counted only a few times. This may come from a read error, since a much larger clone is one base off. The chain joins TRBV20-1 to TRBJ2-1, with 9 nucleotides matching TRBD2. Germline CDR1 reads DFQATT; CDR2 reads SNEGSKA (reference sequence). CDR3 length: 17 amino acids. With V trimmed by 3 bases and J by 6 bases, 15 bases remained unmatched. The CDR3 nucleotides are TGCAGTGCTAGTGGGCGGGAGGGCCGTCCAACAATCAATGAGCAGTTCTTC. The encoded protein is CSASGREGRPTINEQFF.

Many counts were recorded for this clonotype. The chain joins TRBV20-1 to TRBJ2-5; possibly TRBD2 for D (5 bases). The V end was cut by 0 bases, the J end by 6 bases, with 11 bases between. CDR3 size: 13 residues. Per the germline V gene, CDR1 is DFQATT and CDR2 is SNEGSKA (reference sequence). The CDR3 DNA follows: TGCAGTGCTAGAGATACGGGGTTACAGACCCAGTACTTC. The encoded protein is CSARDTGLQTQYF.

This clonotype came up many times. The rearrangement joins TRBV18 to TRBJ1-2; D is uncertain. Per germline, CDR1 KGHSH and CDR2 LQKENI. The CDR3 spans 14 residues. The V end lost 1 base, the J end lost 4 bases, and 10 bases lay between the germline ends. CDR3 sequence (DNA): TGTGCCAGCTCACCACGCCAGGCGACCTATGGCTACACCTTC. This sequence encodes CASSPRQATYGYTF.

There are many counts of this clonotype. CDR3 coding DNA: TGTGCCAGCAGCGAAGGGAGAGCTAACTATGGCTACACCTTC. Encoded protein: CASSEGRANYGYTF. The chain recombines TRBV11-2 with TRBJ1-2; D not resolved. The CDR3 totals 14 residues. V was clipped by 5 bases and J by 0 bases, with 10 bases between them. Germline V gene data show CDR1 as SGHAT and CDR2 as FQNNGV.

This clonotype was recorded many times. This could be a read error, since a much larger clone is one nucleotide away. The gene calls are TRBV5-1 and TRBJ2-7; D assignment may be TRBD1 or TRBD2 (6 bases each). The V end was cut by 0 bases, the J end by 3 bases, with 13 bases between. CDR1 and CDR2 (germline): SGHRS, YFSETQ. The CDR3 is 15 amino acids. CDR3 amino acids: CASSLARGQSYEQYF. The CDR3 nucleotides read TGCGCCAGCAGCTTGGCCCGGGGGCAAAGCTACGAGCAGTACTTC. The whole variable domain, remainder taken from reference TRBV5-1 and TRBJ2-7, is KAGVTQTPRYLIKTRGQQVTLSCSPISGHRSVSWYQQTPGQGLQFLFEYFSETQRNKGNFPGRFSGRQFSNSRSEMNVSTLELGDSALYLCASSLARGQSYEQYFGPGTRLTVT.

CDR3 bases: TGTGCCAGCAGCTTCTCGGGACTAGCGGGAAGGAATGAGCAGTTCTTC. It specifies CASSFSGLAGRNEQFF. The chain carries TRBV11-1 and TRBJ2-1, with 13 bases lining up with TRBD2. With 3 bases clipped from V and 7 bases from J, the junction kept 6 bases outside the gene matches. Per germline, CDR1 SGHAT and CDR2 FQDESV (reference sequence). This CDR3 comprises 16 residues.

Many counts were recorded for this clonotype. V gene TRBV7-8 combines with J gene TRBJ1-6; TRBD1 is a possible D gene (5 bases). The CDR3 length is 17 residues. Looked up from germline, CDR1 is SGHVS and CDR2 is FQNEAQ. V lost 5 bases to trimming and J lost 7 bases, with 21 bases between them. CDR3: CASSPRGGMVLNSPLHF. DNA for the CDR3: TGTGCCAGCAGCCCCCGGGGGGGGATGGTGTTAAATTCACCCCTCCACTTT.

The V and J genes are TRBV6-1 and TRBJ1-6; 7 bases fit TRBD1. Germline V gene lookup returns CDR1 MNHNS and CDR2 SASEGT. The CDR3 runs to 15 residues. V was pared by 3 bases and J by 5 bases, with 4 bases of the junction left unmatched. The CDR3 DNA follows: TGTGCCAGCAGTGACCGGGACAGTAATAATTCACCCCTCCACTTT. Its protein is CASSDRDSNNSPLHF.

The chain couples TRBV20-1 to TRBJ1-6, with D maybe TRBD1 (6 bases). Germline assignment: CDR1 DFQATT and CDR2 SNEGSKA (reference sequence). The CDR3 has 16 amino acids. The V and J ends lost 3 bases and 1 base respectively, with 13 bases between them. CDR3 DNA: TGCAGTGCTAGTGCAGGGGAGGTTTCCTATAATTCACCCCTCCACTTT. It codes for CSASAGEVSYNSPLHF.

This clonotype was recorded only once. The CDR3: CASSLGLAGETYEQYF. CDR3 DNA: TGTGCCAGCAGCTTGGGGTTAGCGGGAGAAACCTACGAGCAGTACTTC. This rearrangement joins TRBV5-6 to TRBJ2-7; 9 nucleotides agree with TRBD2. V lost 0 bases, J lost 2 bases, and 6 bases stayed unmatched. Germline CDR1 reads SGHDT; CDR2 reads YYEEEE. The CDR3 is made up of 16 amino acids. The full variable domain, rest sourced from reference TRBV5-6 and TRBJ2-7, is DAGVTQSPTHLIKTRGQQVTLRCSPKSGHDTVSWYQQALGQGPQFIFQYYEEEERQRGNFPDRFSGHQFPNYSSELNVNALLLGDSALYLCASSLGLAGETYEQYFGPGTRLTVT.